The clone carrying this TCR beta chain occurred once. Its antigen remains unidentified. This specimen comes from a study of a mutant IDH1 vaccine in newly diagnosed glioma. Produced via immunoSEQ multiplex PCR; TCRdb's table is partial and in-frame only. The sample shows fewer than 45,000 clones, over 80% of them seen only once. Time point noted: week 11, during vaccination. The investigators gave 300 ug of mutant IDH1 20-mer peptide in each vaccine dose, together with topical imiquimod. This CDR3 is 17 amino acids long. V lost 4 bases to trimming and J lost 6 bases; unmatched junction nucleotides: 17. Germline CDR1 reads LNHNV; CDR2 reads YYDKDF (reference sequence).

The source material was PBMCs, sampled from a glioma patient whose treatment included an IDH1 peptide vaccine. This clonotype was obtained from a man aged 40-55 years with glioma. The chain uses TRBV15 and TRBJ2-7, with 8 bases fitting TRBD2. The CDR3 reads CATSNSISGTAFPEQYF. CDR3 nucleotide sequence: TGTGCCACCAGCAATAGTATTAGCGGGACCGCTTTTCCCGAGCAGTACTTC.